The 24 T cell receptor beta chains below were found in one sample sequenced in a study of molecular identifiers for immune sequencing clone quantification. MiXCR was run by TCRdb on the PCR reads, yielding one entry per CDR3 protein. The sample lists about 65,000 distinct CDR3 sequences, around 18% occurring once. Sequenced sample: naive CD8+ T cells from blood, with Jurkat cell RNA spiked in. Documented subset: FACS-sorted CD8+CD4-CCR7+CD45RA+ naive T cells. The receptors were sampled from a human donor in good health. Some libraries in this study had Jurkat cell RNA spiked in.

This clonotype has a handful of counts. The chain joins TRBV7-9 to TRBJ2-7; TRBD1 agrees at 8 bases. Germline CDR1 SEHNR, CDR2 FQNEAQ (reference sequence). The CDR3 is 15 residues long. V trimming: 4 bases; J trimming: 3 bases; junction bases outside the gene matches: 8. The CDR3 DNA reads TGTGCCAGCAGCTCGACAGGGGTGGGTGACTACGAGCAGTACTTC. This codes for CASSSTGVGDYEQYF.

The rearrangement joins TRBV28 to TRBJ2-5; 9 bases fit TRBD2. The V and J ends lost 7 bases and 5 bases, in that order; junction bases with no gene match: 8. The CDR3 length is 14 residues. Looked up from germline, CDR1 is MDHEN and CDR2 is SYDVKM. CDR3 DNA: TGTGCCAGCACCTCGGGACTAGCTCGGGAGACCCAGTACTTC. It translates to CASTSGLARETQYF.

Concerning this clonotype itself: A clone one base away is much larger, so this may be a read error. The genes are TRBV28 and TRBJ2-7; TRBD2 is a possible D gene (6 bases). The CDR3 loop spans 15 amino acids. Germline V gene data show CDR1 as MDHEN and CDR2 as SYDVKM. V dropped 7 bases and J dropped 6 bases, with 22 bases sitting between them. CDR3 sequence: CASNHGTGVGCEQYF. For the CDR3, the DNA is TGTGCCAGCAACCACGGGACGGGAGTTGGGTGCGAGCAGTACTTC.

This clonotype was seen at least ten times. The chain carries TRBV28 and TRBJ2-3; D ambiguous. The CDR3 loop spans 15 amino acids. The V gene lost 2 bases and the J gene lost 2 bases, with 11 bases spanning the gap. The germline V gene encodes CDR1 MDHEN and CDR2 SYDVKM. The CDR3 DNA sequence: TGTGCCAGCAGTTTAATTGCAGGCACCACAGATACGCAGTATTTT. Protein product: CASSLIAGTTDTQYF.

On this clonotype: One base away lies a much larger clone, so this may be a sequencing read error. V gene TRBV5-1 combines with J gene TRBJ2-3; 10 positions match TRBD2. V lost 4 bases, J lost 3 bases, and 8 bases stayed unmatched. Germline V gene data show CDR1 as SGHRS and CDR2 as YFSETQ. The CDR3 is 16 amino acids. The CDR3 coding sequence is TGCGCCAGCAGCATTGGGATTAGCGGGAGGACAGATACGCAGTATTTT. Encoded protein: CASSIGISGRTDTQYF.

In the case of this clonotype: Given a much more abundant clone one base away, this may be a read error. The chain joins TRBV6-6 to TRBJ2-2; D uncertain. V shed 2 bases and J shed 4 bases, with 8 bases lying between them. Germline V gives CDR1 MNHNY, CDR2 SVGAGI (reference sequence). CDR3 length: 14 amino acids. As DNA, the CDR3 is TGTGCCAGCAGTTACAGTTTGAGCACCGGGGAGCTGTTTTTT. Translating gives CASSYSLSTGELFF.

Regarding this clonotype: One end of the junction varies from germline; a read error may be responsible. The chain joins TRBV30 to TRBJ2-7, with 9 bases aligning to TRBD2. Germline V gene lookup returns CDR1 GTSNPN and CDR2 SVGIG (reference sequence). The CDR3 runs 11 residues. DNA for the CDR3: TGTGCCTGGAGGGACGGGACTAGCTCTCTCTTC. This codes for CAWRDGTSSLF. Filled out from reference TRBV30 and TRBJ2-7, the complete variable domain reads SQTIHQWPATLVQPVGSPLSLECTVEGTSNPNLYWYRQAAGRGLQLLFYSVGIGQISSEVPQNLSASRPQDRQFILSSKKLLLSDSGFYLCAWRDGTSSLFGPGTRLTVT.

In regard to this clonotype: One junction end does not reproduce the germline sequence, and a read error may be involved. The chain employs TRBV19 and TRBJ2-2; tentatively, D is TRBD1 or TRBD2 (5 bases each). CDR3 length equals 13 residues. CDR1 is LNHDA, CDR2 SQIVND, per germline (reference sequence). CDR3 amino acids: CAGSPVTAGELVF. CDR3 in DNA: TGTGCCGGTAGCCCCGTGACAGCCGGGGAGCTGGTTTTT.

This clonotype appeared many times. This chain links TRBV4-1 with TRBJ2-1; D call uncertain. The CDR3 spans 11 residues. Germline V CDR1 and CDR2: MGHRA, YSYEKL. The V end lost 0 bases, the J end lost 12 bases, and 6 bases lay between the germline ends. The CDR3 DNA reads TGCGCCAGCAGCCAAGACAGGTTGCAGTTCTTC. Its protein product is CASSQDRLQFF.

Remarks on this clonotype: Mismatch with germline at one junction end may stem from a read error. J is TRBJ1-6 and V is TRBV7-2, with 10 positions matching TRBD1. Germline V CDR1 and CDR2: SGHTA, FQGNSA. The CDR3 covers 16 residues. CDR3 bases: TGTGCCAGCAGCACGCCCGGGACAGGGGATAATCCACCCCTCCACTTT. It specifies CASSTPGTGDNPPLHF.

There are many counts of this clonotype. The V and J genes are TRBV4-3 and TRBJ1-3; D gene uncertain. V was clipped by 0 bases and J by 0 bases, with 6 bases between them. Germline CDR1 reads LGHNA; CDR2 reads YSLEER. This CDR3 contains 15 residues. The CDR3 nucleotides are TGCGCCAGCAGCCAAGATCCGAGCTCTGGAAACACCATATATTTT. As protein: CASSQDPSSGNTIYF.

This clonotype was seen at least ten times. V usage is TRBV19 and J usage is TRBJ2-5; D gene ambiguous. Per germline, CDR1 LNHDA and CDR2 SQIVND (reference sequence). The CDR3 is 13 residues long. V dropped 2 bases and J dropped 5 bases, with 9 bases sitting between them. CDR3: CASSIPPMETQYF. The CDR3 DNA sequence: TGTGCCAGTAGTATACCACCGATGGAGACCCAGTACTTC. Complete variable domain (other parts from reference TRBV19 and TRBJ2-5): DGGITQSPKYLFRKEGQNVTLSCEQNLNHDAMYWYRQDPGQGLRLIYYSQIVNDFQKGDIAEGYSVSREKKESFPLTVTSAQKNPTAFYLCASSIPPMETQYFGPGTRLLVL.

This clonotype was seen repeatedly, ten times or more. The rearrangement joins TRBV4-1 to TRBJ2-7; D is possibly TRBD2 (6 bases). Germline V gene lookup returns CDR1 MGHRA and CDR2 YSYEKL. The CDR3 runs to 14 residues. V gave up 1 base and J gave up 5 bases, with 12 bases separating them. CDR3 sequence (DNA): TGCGCCAGCAGCCAAGCCGGGGGAACAAACGAGCAGTACTTC. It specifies CASSQAGGTNEQYF.

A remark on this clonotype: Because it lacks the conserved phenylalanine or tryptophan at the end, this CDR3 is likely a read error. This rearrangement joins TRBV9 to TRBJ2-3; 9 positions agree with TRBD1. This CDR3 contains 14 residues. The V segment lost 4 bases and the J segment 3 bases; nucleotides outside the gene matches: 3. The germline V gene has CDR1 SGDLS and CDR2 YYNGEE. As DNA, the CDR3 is TGTGCCAGCAGCCTTGGACAGGGGACAGATACGCAGTATCTT. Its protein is CASSLGQGTDTQYL.

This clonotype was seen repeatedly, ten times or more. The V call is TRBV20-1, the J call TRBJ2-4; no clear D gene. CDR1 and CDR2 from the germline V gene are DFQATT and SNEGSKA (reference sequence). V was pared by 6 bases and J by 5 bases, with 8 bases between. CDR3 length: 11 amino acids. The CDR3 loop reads CSADGENIQYF. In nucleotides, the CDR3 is TGCAGTGCAGACGGCGAAAACATTCAGTACTTC.

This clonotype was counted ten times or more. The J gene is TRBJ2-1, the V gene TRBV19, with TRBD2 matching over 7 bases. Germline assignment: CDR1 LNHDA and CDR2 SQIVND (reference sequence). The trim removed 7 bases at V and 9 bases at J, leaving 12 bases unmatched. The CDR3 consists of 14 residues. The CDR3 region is CASTPLAGESEQFF. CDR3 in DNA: TGTGCCAGTACCCCCCTGGCGGGAGAGAGTGAGCAGTTCTTC.

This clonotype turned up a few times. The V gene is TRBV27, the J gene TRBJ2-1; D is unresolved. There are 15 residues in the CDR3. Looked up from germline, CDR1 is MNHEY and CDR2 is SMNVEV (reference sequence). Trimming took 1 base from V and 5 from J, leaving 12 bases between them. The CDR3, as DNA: TGTGCCAGCAGTTTATTGGTCAGGCTAAACAATGAGCAGTTCTTC. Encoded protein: CASSLLVRLNNEQFF.

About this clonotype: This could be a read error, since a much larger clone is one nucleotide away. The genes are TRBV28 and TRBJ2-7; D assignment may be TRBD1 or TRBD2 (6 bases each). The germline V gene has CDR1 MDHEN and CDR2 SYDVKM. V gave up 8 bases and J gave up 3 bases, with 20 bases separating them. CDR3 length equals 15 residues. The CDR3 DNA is TGTGCCAGCGGTTGGTTATTAGGGGGGCGCTACGAGCAGTACTTC. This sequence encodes CASGWLLGGRYEQYF.

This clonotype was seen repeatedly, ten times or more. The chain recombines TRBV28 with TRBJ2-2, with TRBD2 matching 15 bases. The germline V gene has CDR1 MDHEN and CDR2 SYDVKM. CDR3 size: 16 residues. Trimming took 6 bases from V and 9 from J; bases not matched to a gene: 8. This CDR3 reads CASSPGLAGGLWELFF. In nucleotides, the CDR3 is TGTGCCAGCAGCCCAGGACTAGCGGGAGGGCTCTGGGAGCTGTTTTTT.

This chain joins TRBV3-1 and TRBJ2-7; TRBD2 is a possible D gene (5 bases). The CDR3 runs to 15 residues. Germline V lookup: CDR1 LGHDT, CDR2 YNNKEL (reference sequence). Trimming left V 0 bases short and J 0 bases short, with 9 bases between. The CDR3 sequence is CASSQEVSDSYEQYF. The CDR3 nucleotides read TGTGCCAGCAGCCAAGAGGTTAGCGACTCCTACGAGCAGTACTTC.

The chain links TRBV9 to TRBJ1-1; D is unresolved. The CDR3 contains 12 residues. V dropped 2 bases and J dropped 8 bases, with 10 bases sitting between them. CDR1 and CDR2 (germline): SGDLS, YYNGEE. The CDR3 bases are TGTGCCAGCAGCGTCTCAGACGCAGAAGCTTTCTTT. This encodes CASSVSDAEAFF.

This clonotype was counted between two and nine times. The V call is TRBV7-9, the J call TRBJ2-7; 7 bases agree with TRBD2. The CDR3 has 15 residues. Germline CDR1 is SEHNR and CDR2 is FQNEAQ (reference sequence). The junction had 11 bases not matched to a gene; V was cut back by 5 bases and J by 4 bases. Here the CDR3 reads CASSPALAASYEQYF. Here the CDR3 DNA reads TGTGCCAGCAGCCCTGCTCTAGCGGCGTCATACGAGCAGTACTTC.

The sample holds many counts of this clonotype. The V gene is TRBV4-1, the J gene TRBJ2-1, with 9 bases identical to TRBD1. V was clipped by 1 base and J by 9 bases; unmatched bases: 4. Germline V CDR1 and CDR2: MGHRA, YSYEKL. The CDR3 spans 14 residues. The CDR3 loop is CASSQGTGEAEQFF. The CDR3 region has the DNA TGCGCCAGCAGCCAAGGGACAGGGGAGGCTGAGCAGTTCTTC.

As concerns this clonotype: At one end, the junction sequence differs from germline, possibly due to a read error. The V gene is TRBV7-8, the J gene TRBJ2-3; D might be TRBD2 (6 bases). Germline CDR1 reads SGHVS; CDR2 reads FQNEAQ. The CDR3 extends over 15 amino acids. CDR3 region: CAGSPEGPGTDTQYF. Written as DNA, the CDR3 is TGTGCCGGCAGCCCGGAGGGACCCGGCACAGATACGCAGTATTTT.